This T cell receptor beta chain was sequenced for a study of shared clonotypes between healthy human individuals. About the research overall: CD4 naive and memory got three plates each, CD8 naive two, CD8 memory one. Broader study findings: A reduction in generation probabilities was seen for non-shared clonotypes relative to those shared by all four donors. Naive subsets generally had larger estimated richness than memory subsets. For naive CD4 cells, roughly 5% of clonotypes were shared across a few donors.

Profiled with immunoSEQ multiplex PCR; TCRdb holds only in-frame clones, not every one. The sample holds 2 million or so clones, 90% to 95% seen once. The CDR3 covers 15 residues. Germline CDR1 SGHDN, CDR2 FVKESK. V dropped 5 bases and J dropped 3 bases, with 17 bases sitting between them. Notes on this clone: The antigen remains undetermined.

Sequencing was performed on naive CD4+ T cells sorted from blood. Noted subset: CD45RA+ positively selected. V is TRBV14 and J is TRBJ2-7; D not resolved. The origin of this receptor is a man between 18 and 35 years old in good health. CDR3 DNA sequence: TGTGCCAGCAGCTCCGGCCCCCTTTTGGGCTACGAGCAGTACTTC. It encodes CASSSGPLLGYEQYF. The whole variable domain, remainder taken from reference TRBV14 and TRBJ2-7, is EAGVTQFPSHSVIEKGQTVTLRCDPISGHDNLYWYRRVMGKEIKFLLHFVKESKQDESGMPNNRFLAERTGGTYSTLKVQPAELEDSGVYFCASSSGPLLGYEQYFGPGTRLTVT.